The rows below give T cell receptor beta chains drawn from one sample of a study of blood T cell repertoires in COVID-19. The method was immunoSEQ multiplex PCR; TCRdb's version includes in-frame clones alone and lacks a portion of them. The sample shows some 250,000 clones, 70% to 90% of them seen only once. Sequenced: peripheral blood. The receptors here all came from a woman aged 25 to 39 who had recovered from COVID-19. The CDR3 runs from the conserved cysteine through the conserved F or W. Each record gives: V gene, clone size, D gene, J gene, CDR3 protein, CDR3 DNA. D genes are given only for firm matches. Size is stated for part of the rows, as once, few or many counts, or as a class when the clone is expanded.

V: TRBV9; size: NA; D: TRBD2; J: TRBJ2-2; CDR3: CASSLLAGGLVTGELFF; DNA: TGTGCCAGCAGCCTCCTAGCGGGGGGGCTGGTCACCGGGGAGCTGTTTTTT
V: TRBV11-3; size: NA; D: TRBD2; J: TRBJ2-2; CDR3: CASSNGGIAGGNTGELFF; DNA: TGTGCCAGCAGCAATGGCGGGATAGCGGGGGGGAACACCGGGGAGCTGTTTTTT
V: TRBV5-1; size: NA; D: NA; J: TRBJ1-2; CDR3: CASSEPGAGYTF; DNA: TGCGCCAGCAGCGAGCCAGGGGCTGGCTACACCTTC
V: TRBV5-1; size: NA; D: TRBD1; J: TRBJ1-1; CDR3: CASSADRTENTEAFF; DNA: TGCGCCAGCAGCGCGGACAGGACAGAGAACACTGAAGCTTTCTTT
V: TRBV5-1; size: NA; D: TRBD1; J: TRBJ1-1; CDR3: CASSSDRGTNTEAFF; DNA: TGCGCCAGCAGCTCGGACAGGGGGACGAACACTGAAGCTTTCTTT
V: TRBV29-1; size: NA; D: NA; J: TRBJ1-2; CDR3: CSVEEAAGNYGYTF; DNA: TGCAGCGTTGAAGAGGCTGCAGGGAACTATGGCTACACCTTC
V: TRBV7-7; size: NA; D: NA; J: TRBJ2-2; CDR3: CASSRSAGASGELFF; DNA: TGTGCCAGCAGCCGATCGGCAGGGGCCTCCGGGGAGCTGTTTTTT
V: TRBV2; size: NA; D: TRBD1; J: TRBJ2-5; CDR3: CASRAGTGEDETQYF; DNA: TGTGCCAGCAGGGCCGGGACAGGGGAAGATGAGACCCAGTACTTC
V: TRBV19; size: once; D: NA; J: TRBJ2-3; CDR3: CASSPTGITDTQYF; DNA: TGTGCCAGTAGTCCGACAGGAATCACAGATACGCAGTATTTT
V: TRBV14; size: few; D: TRBD1; J: TRBJ1-6; CDR3: CASRSTGGNSPLHF; DNA: TGTGCCAGCAGATCGACAGGGGGTAATTCACCCCTCCACTTT
V: TRBV9; size: NA; D: NA; J: TRBJ2-2; CDR3: CASSVVSRSGGELFF; DNA: TGTGCCAGCAGCGTAGTAAGTAGGAGCGGCGGGGAGCTGTTTTTT
V: TRBV11-2; size: NA; D: NA; J: TRBJ2-7; CDR3: CASTRWRQGEQYF; DNA: TGTGCCAGCACCCGTTGGCGGCAGGGGGAGCAGTACTTC
V: TRBV21-1; size: NA; D: NA; J: TRBJ2-2; CDR3: CASSKGQGANTGELFF; DNA: TGTGCCAGCAGCAAGGGACAGGGGGCGAACACCGGGGAGCTGTTTTTT
V: TRBV6-5; size: NA; D: NA; J: TRBJ2-7; CDR3: CASQPSDSWLGEQYF; DNA: TGTGCCAGTCAGCCGTCGGACTCCTGGTTGGGCGAGCAGTACTTC
V: TRBV2; size: NA; D: TRBD2; J: TRBJ2-2; CDR3: CASGRDGSRPGTGELFF; DNA: TGTGCCAGCGGGAGGGACGGCTCCCGCCCCGGCACCGGGGAGCTGTTTTTT
V: TRBV5-1; size: NA; D: TRBD2; J: TRBJ2-1; CDR3: CASSWGLASGNEQFF; DNA: TGCGCCAGCAGCTGGGGACTAGCGTCGGGTAATGAGCAGTTCTTC
V: TRBV24-1; size: NA; D: TRBD2; J: TRBJ2-3; CDR3: CATSDGGGSDTQYF; DNA: TGTGCCACCAGTGACGGGGGGGGTTCAGATACGCAGTATTTT
V: TRBV7-9; size: NA; D: NA; J: TRBJ2-7; CDR3: CASSLAGSSYEQYF; DNA: TGTGCCAGCAGCTTAGCGGGCAGCTCCTACGAGCAGTACTTC
V: TRBV6-5; size: NA; D: NA; J: TRBJ1-1; CDR3: CASRGRRGGNTEAFF; DNA: TGTGCCAGCAGGGGAAGGCGAGGGGGGAACACTGAAGCTTTCTTT
V: TRBV29-1; size: NA; D: TRBD2; J: TRBJ2-1; CDR3: CSVDSGGYNEQFF; DNA: TGCAGCGTTGATAGCGGGGGTTACAATGAGCAGTTCTTC
V: TRBV7-9; size: NA; D: NA; J: TRBJ1-6; CDR3: CAIPRGSYNSPLHF; DNA: TGTGCCATCCCAAGGGGGTCCTATAATTCACCCCTCCACTTT
V: TRBV5-1; size: NA; D: NA; J: TRBJ2-3; CDR3: CASRPETDTQYF; DNA: TGCGCCAGCCGCCCGGAGACAGATACGCAGTATTTT
V: TRBV5-1; size: NA; D: TRBD1; J: TRBJ2-2; CDR3: CASSSTGAGGELFF; DNA: TGCGCCAGCAGCTCGACAGGGGCGGGCGGGGAGCTGTTTTTT
V: TRBV27; size: NA; D: TRBD1; J: TRBJ2-7; CDR3: CASKKTRDSSYEQYF; DNA: TGTGCCAGCAAAAAAACTAGGGACAGCTCCTACGAGCAGTACTTC
V: TRBV24-1; size: NA; D: TRBD1; J: TRBJ2-3; CDR3: CATGTGSTDTQYF; DNA: TGTGCCACCGGGACAGGTAGCACAGATACGCAGTATTTT
V: TRBV6-1; size: NA; D: NA; J: TRBJ1-5; CDR3: CASSEASGSSNQPQHF; DNA: TGTGCCAGCAGTGAAGCTTCGGGATCGAGCAATCAGCCCCAGCATTTT